The 20 T cell receptor beta chains below all came from one sample that was sequenced in a study of blood T cell repertoires in COVID-19. Using immunoSEQ multiplex PCR, the repertoire was profiled, and TCRdb retains in-frame clones only, with some absent. The profile covers some 100,000 clones, with around 84% appearing a single time and 7% to 9.5% taken by the ten largest. Sequencing was carried out using peripheral blood. The receptors stem from a woman older than 75 with active or convalescent COVID-19.

To note about this clone: This CDR3 is also generated by other DNA sequences in the sample. The V call is TRBV27, the J call TRBJ2-1; D not certain. V was shortened by 4 bases and J by 0 bases, with 7 bases between the two germline ends. Germline loops: CDR1 MNHEY, CDR2 SMNVEV (reference sequence). The CDR3 extends over 14 amino acids. DNA of the CDR3: TGTGCCAGCAGTTCCGGCGGCTCCTACAATGAGCAGTTCTTC. It yields the protein CASSSGGSYNEQFF.

The rearrangement links TRBV28 to TRBJ2-7; 10 bases are a match to TRBD1. The CDR3 is 16 residues long. Germline CDR1 and CDR2: MDHEN and SYDVKM. Trimming took 3 bases from V and 2 from J; bases not matched to a gene: 7. This CDR3 is CASSFSPGTGAYEQYF. DNA for the CDR3: TGTGCCAGCAGTTTTTCGCCCGGGACAGGGGCCTACGAGCAGTACTTC.

The V call is TRBV18, the J call TRBJ1-4; 10 bases match TRBD1. This CDR3 is built from 15 residues. V shed 5 bases, J shed 4 bases, and the junction held 4 bases outside the gene matches. Germline CDR1 reads KGHSH; CDR2 reads LQKENI. The CDR3 spells CASSDRGRGNEKLFF. DNA for the CDR3: TGTGCCAGCTCAGACAGGGGGCGAGGTAATGAAAAACTGTTTTTT.

The chain recombines TRBV6-5 with TRBJ1-1; D call uncertain. The CDR3 extends over 15 amino acids. V dropped 0 bases and J dropped 1 base, with 9 bases sitting between them. Germline CDR1 is MNHEY and CDR2 is SVGAGI. For the CDR3, the DNA is TGTGCCAGCAGTTACTCGTACAGAAAGAACACTGAAGCTTTCTTT. Amino acids: CASSYSYRKNTEAFF.

The chain joins TRBV29-1 to TRBJ1-1; D unclear. The CDR3 length is 12 residues. V was trimmed by 8 bases and J by 4 bases, leaving 14 bases between them. CDR1 and CDR2 (germline): SQVTM, ANQGSEA. The CDR3 is CSTVESATEAFF. The CDR3 DNA follows: TGCAGCACGGTGGAGAGTGCCACTGAAGCTTTCTTT.

This clone has a single count. This chain connects TRBV27 to TRBJ1-5, with a tentative D call TRBD1 (5 bases). CDR3 size: 16 residues. Germline loops: CDR1 MNHEY, CDR2 SMNVEV (reference sequence). The V and J ends lost 3 bases and 0 bases respectively, with 12 bases between them. The CDR3 sequence: CASSFRQIYSNQPQHF. The CDR3 DNA reads TGTGCCAGCAGTTTCCGACAGATTTATAGCAATCAGCCCCAGCATTTT.

The rearrangement uses TRBV12-3 or TRBV12-4 and TRBJ2-1; 7 bases map to TRBD2. Unmatched junction bases numbered 6, after V lost 6 bases and J lost 10 bases. The CDR3 runs 12 residues. The CDR3 loop reads CASRGDYPEQFF. As DNA, the CDR3 is TGTGCCAGCAGGGGGGACTACCCCGAGCAGTTCTTC.

This chain joins TRBV28 and TRBJ2-7, with a weak D call TRBD1 (6 bases). The CDR3 consists of 13 residues. V lost 6 bases and J 5 bases, leaving 14 bases between the germline ends. The germline V gene has CDR1 MDHEN and CDR2 SYDVKM. This CDR3 reads CASRWPGAHEQYF. CDR3 DNA sequence: TGTGCCAGCAGGTGGCCAGGGGCCCACGAGCAGTACTTC. Variable domain in full (rest from reference TRBV28 and TRBJ2-7): DVKVTQSSRYLVKRTGEKVFLECVQDMDHENMFWYRQDPGLGLRLIYFSYDVKMKEKGDIPEGYSVSREKKERFSLILESASTNQTSMYLCASRWPGAHEQYFGPGTRLTVT.

This sequence joins TRBV5-1 and TRBJ2-3, with 8 positions matching TRBD2. The V gene end was trimmed by 3 bases and the J gene end by 6 bases; junction bases not matched to a gene: 6. This CDR3 comprises 14 residues. Germline values: CDR1 SGHRS, CDR2 YFSETQ. CDR3 in amino acids: CASSWRGVRDTQYF. As DNA, the CDR3 is TGCGCCAGCAGCTGGCGGGGGGTGAGGGATACGCAGTATTTT.

This clone came up once. The CDR3 protein is CASSLDSNSGANVLTF. For the CDR3, the DNA is TGTGCCAGCAGTTTAGACAGCAACTCTGGGGCCAACGTCCTGACTTTC. V is TRBV27 and J is TRBJ2-6; D perhaps matches TRBD1 (5 bases). The CDR3 spans 16 residues. With 2 bases removed from V and 0 bases from J, the gap between germline ends came to 8 bases. CDR1 and CDR2 from the germline V gene are MNHEY and SMNVEV (reference sequence).

The rearrangement links TRBV5-1 to TRBJ1-5, with 7 bases fitting TRBD1. This CDR3 has 15 amino acids. With 7 bases clipped from V and 3 bases from J, the junction kept 10 bases outside the gene matches. CDR1 is SGHRS, CDR2 YFSETQ, per germline. DNA of the CDR3: TGCGCCAGCCGCCTGGGGACAGCCTCCAATCAGCCCCAGCATTTT. This gives the protein CASRLGTASNQPQHF.

V and J are TRBV2 and TRBJ1-2; TRBD1 might be the D (5 bases). V shed 5 bases and J shed 0 bases, with 13 bases lying between them. The CDR3 consists of 15 residues. The V gene's germline CDR1 is SNHLY and CDR2 FYNNEI. The CDR3 nucleotides read TGTGCCAGCAGTAGGCAGGGCCTCACTAACTATGGCTACACCTTC. Translated, it gives CASSRQGLTNYGYTF.

This clone was seen just once. The rearrangement links TRBV28 to TRBJ2-5, with 7 bases aligning to TRBD2. The CDR3 has 15 residues. V lost 6 bases and J lost 1; bases outside the gene matches: 8. CDR1 MDHEN and CDR2 SYDVKM come from the germline V gene. In DNA form, the CDR3 reads TGTGCCAGCAGCCCCACTCGCGGGGGCCAAGAGACCCAGTACTTC. Amino acid sequence: CASSPTRGGQETQYF.

The rearrangement uses TRBV5-1 and TRBJ2-2; a possible D gene is TRBD1 (5 bases). The germline V gene has CDR1 SGHRS and CDR2 YFSETQ. V lost 7 bases, J lost 4 bases, and 14 bases lay in between. The CDR3 extends over 14 amino acids. The CDR3: CASQGESGTGELFF. Written as DNA, the CDR3 is TGCGCCAGCCAGGGCGAATCGGGCACCGGGGAGCTGTTTTTT.

This chain joins TRBV18 and TRBJ1-6; no reliable D call. The V and J ends lost 0 bases and 2 bases respectively, with 8 bases between them. Germline V lookup: CDR1 KGHSH, CDR2 LQKENI. The CDR3 length is 16 residues. Here the CDR3 reads CASSPPASTYNSPLHF. The CDR3 DNA is TGTGCCAGCTCACCACCGGCCTCAACCTATAATTCACCCCTCCACTTT.

The chain recombines TRBV6-6 with TRBJ2-2; D is unresolved. Germline assignment: CDR1 MNHNY and CDR2 SVGAGI (reference sequence). V dropped 9 bases and J dropped 0 bases, with 11 bases sitting between them. This CDR3 comprises 14 residues. The chain's CDR3 is CASRGRTNTGELFF. The CDR3 nucleotides read TGTGCCAGTCGCGGCCGGACGAACACCGGGGAGCTGTTTTTT.

This sequence joins TRBV9 and TRBJ1-1, with D maybe TRBD1 (5 bases). The CDR3 contains 16 residues. CDR1 and CDR2 (germline): SGDLS, YYNGEE. V was clipped by 5 bases and J by 0 bases, with 17 bases between them. CDR3 in DNA: TGTGCCAGCAGTGCCCCCGGAGACAGACTGAACACTGAAGCTTTCTTT. Translation: CASSAPGDRLNTEAFF.

This chain uses TRBV11-2 with TRBJ2-7; 7 bases align to TRBD2. The trim removed 8 bases at V and 3 bases at J, leaving 13 bases unmatched. The length of the CDR3 is 15 residues. Germline V gene lookup returns CDR1 SGHAT and CDR2 FQNNGV. The CDR3 is CASRDYSKKGYEQYF. In DNA form, the CDR3 reads TGTGCCAGCCGGGACTACTCAAAGAAAGGCTACGAGCAGTACTTC.

V and J are TRBV28 and TRBJ1-2; possible D gene TRBD1, 6 bases. CDR1 and CDR2 from the germline V gene are MDHEN and SYDVKM. Trimming left V 2 bases short and J 8 bases short, with 15 bases between. This CDR3 spans 14 amino acids. Here the CDR3 reads CASSLKDRFGGYTF. CDR3 DNA sequence: TGTGCCAGCAGTTTAAAAGACAGGTTCGGGGGCTACACCTTC.

This clone has only one observation. This chain connects TRBV12-2 to TRBJ2-1; no DNA check was done on the table's D call, TRBD2. TRBV12-2 is a pseudogene segment. This CDR3 contains 18 residues. The CDR3 is CASRPPLAGEIGDNEQFF. As DNA, the CDR3 is TGTGCAAGTCGCCCCCCCCTAGCGGGAGAGATCGGGGACAATGAGCAGTTCTTC.